This T cell receptor beta chain comes out of a study of long-term antiretroviral therapy in people with HIV. Points from the study as a whole: Dominant in the repertoire at all time points were clones expanded before ART. For ART adherence, viral resistance and therapy changes, no data were available. Blood sampling spanned 2004 to 2017, possibly under older ART regimens.

At minimum, one pre-ART and two post-ART PBMC samples were obtained from each donor. Sequencing used immunoSEQ v3.0 at survey level. Sequencing used immunoSEQ multiplex PCR; TCRdb keeps in-frame clones, though not all of them. The repertoire includes some 21,000 clones, more than 70% of them detected once, and 12% sits in the top ten. Germline assignment: CDR1 SNHLY and CDR2 FYNNEI. This CDR3 is 13 amino acids long. The V gene lost 11 bases and the J gene lost 8 bases, with 21 bases spanning the gap. A word on this clone: Its antigen remains unknown.

The sequence was collected from a woman between 40 and 50 years old with HIV. V usage is TRBV2 and J usage is TRBJ1-2, with TRBD1 as a possible D gene (6 bases). The sample in question was unsorted PBMCs, obtained around 1.7 years before starting antiretroviral therapy. As DNA, the CDR3 is TGTGCCTCACAACCCGGCCAGGGGAGCGGCTACACCTTC. Translating it yields CASQPGQGSGYTF.